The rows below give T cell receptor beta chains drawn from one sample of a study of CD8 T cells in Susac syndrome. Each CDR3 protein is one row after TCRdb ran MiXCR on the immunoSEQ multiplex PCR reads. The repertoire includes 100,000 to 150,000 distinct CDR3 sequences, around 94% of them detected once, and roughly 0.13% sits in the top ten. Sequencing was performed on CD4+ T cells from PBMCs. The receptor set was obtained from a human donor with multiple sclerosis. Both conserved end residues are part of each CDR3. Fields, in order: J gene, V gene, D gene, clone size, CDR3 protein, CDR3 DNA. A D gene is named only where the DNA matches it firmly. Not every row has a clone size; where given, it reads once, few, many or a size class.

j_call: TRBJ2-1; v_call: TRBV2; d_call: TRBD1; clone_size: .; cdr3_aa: CASSVNRGNEQFF; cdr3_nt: TGTGCCAGCAGTGTGAACAGGGGGAATGAGCAGTTCTTC
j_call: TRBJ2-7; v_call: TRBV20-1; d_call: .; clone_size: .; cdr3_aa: CSAGEAYAGSYEQYF; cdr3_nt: TGCAGTGCTGGGGAAGCCTACGCCGGATCCTACGAGCAGTACTTC
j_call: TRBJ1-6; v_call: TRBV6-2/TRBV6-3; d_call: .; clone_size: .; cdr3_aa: CASSSQGSNSPLHF; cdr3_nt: TGTGCCAGCAGTTCTCAGGGAAGTAATTCACCCCTCCACTTT
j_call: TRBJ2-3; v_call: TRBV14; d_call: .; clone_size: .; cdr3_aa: CASSQAEADTQYF; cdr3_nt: TGTGCCAGCAGCCAAGCCGAAGCAGATACGCAGTATTTT
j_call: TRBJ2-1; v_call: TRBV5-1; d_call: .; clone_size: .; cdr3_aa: CASSTPGTSGGEQFF; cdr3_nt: TGCGCCAGCAGCACTCCCGGGACGAGCGGCGGAGAGCAGTTCTTC
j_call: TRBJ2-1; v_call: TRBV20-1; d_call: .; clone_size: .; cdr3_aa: CSALRDTYNEQFF; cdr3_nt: TGCAGTGCTTTACGGGACACTTACAATGAGCAGTTCTTC
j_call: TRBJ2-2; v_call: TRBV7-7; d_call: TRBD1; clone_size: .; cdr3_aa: CASRGPGATGELFF; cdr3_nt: TGTGCTAGCAGGGGGCCGGGAGCAACCGGGGAGCTGTTTTTT
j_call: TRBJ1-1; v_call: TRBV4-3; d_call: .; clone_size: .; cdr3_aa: CASSQDMAGQGTEAFF; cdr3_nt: TGCGCCAGCAGCCAAGACATGGCGGGGCAGGGCACTGAAGCTTTCTTT
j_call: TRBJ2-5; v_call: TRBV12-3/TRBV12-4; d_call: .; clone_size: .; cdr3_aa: CASSLTVGQTETQYF; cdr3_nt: TGTGCCAGCAGTTTGACCGTCGGACAGACAGAGACCCAGTACTTC
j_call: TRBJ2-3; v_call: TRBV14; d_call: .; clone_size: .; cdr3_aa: CASSPLTGATHTDTQYF; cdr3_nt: TGTGCCAGCAGCCCCTTGACCGGGGCCACACACACAGATACGCAGTATTTT
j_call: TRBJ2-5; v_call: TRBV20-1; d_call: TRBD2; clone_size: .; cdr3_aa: CSARGTSGDLQETQYF; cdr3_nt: TGCAGTGCTAGAGGGACTAGCGGGGACCTGCAAGAGACCCAGTACTTC
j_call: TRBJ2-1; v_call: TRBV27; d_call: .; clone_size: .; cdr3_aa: CASSLYRGNEQFF; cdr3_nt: TGTGCCAGCAGTTTATACCGGGGAAATGAGCAGTTCTTC
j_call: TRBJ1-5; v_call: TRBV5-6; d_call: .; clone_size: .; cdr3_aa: CASSRGDRPNQPQHF; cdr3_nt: TGTGCCAGCAGCCGAGGCGACAGGCCCAATCAGCCCCAGCATTTT
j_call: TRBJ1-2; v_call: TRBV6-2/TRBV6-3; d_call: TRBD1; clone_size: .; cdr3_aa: CASSYSTGQEVGYGYTF; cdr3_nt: TGTGCCAGCAGTTACTCGACGGGACAGGAAGTAGGCTATGGCTACACCTTC
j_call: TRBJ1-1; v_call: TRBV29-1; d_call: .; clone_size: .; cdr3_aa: CSVQPSGTEAFF; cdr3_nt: TGCAGCGTTCAGCCCAGTGGAACTGAAGCTTTCTTT
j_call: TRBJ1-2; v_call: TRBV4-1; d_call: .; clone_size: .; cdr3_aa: CASSHAHDGYTF; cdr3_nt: TGCGCCAGCAGCCACGCCCATGATGGCTACACCTTC
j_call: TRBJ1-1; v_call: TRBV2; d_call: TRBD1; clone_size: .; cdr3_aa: CASSEGGTGGWITEAFF; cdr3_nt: TGTGCCAGCAGTGAAGGAGGGACAGGGGGATGGATCACTGAAGCTTTCTTT
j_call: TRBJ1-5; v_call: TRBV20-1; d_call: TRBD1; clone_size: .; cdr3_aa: CSAREGAVNNQPQHF; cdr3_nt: TGCAGTGCTAGGGAGGGGGCGGTTAACAATCAGCCCCAGCATTTT
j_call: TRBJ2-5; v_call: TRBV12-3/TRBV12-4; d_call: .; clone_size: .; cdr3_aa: CASSFLWGAETQYF; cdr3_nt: TGTGCCAGCAGTTTTCTATGGGGCGCGGAGACCCAGTACTTC
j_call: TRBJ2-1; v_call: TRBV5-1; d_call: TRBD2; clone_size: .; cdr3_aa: CASSPTSVYYNEQFF; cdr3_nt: TGCGCCAGCAGCCCTACTAGCGTGTACTACAATGAGCAGTTCTTC
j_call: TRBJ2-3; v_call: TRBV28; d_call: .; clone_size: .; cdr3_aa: CATSWGTSTDTQYF; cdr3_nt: TGTGCCACCTCCTGGGGGACCAGCACAGATACGCAGTATTTT
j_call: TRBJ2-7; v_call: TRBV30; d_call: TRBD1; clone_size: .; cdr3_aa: CAWSSLRTGNIYEQYF; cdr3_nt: TGTGCCTGGAGTTCGTTGCGGACAGGGAATATCTACGAGCAGTACTTC
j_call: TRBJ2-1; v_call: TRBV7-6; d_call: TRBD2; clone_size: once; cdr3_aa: CASSLVGTSDNEQFF; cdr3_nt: TGTGCCAGCAGCTTAGTAGGGACTAGCGACAATGAGCAGTTCTTC
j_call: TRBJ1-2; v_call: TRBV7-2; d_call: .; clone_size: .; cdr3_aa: CASSLRARDGYTF; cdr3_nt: TGTGCCAGCAGCTTGAGGGCTCGAGATGGCTACACCTTC
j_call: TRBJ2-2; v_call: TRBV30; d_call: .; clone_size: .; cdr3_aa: CAWGPTNTGELFF; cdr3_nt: TGTGCCTGGGGGCCTACAAACACCGGGGAGCTGTTTTTT
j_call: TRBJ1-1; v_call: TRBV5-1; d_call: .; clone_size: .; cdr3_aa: CASSPAVPGEAFF; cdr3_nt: TGCGCCAGTTCTCCGGCAGTTCCCGGTGAAGCTTTCTTT
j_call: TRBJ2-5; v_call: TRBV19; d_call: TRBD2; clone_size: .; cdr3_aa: CASSISKAGDGETQYF; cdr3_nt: TGTGCCAGTAGTATCTCTAAGGCGGGGGACGGAGAGACCCAGTACTTC
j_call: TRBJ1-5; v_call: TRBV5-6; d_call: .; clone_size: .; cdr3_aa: CASSSGLYSNQPQHF; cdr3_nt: TGTGCCAGCAGTTCGGGACTTTATAGCAATCAGCCCCAGCATTTT
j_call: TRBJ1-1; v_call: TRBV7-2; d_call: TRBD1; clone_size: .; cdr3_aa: CASSFWTGGTEAFF; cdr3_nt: TGTGCCAGCAGCTTTTGGACAGGGGGCACTGAAGCTTTCTTT
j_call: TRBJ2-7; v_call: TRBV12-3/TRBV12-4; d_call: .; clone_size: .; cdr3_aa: CASSRGSYEQYF; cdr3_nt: TGTGCCAGCTCCCGCGGGTCCTACGAGCAGTACTTC
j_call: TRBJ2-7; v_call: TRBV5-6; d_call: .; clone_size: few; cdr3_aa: CASSLIGNYEQYF; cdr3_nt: TGTGCCAGCAGCTTAATCGGGAACTACGAGCAGTACTTC
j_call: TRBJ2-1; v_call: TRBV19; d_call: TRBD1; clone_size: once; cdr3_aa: CASSIPGQGILNEQFF; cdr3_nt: TGTGCCAGTAGTATCCCGGGACAGGGGATCTTGAATGAGCAGTTCTTC
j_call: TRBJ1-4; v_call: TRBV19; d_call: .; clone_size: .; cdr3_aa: CASSTGGSTNEKLFF; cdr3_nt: TGTGCCAGTAGTACCGGGGGATCAACTAATGAAAAACTGTTTTTT
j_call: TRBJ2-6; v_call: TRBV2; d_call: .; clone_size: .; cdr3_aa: CASNRVSGANVLTF; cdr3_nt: TGTGCCAGCAATCGAGTCTCTGGGGCCAACGTCCTGACTTTC
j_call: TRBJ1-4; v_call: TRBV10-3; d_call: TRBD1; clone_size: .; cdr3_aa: CAISGTGENEKLFF; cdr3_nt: TGTGCCATCAGTGGGACAGGGGAAAATGAAAAACTGTTTTTT
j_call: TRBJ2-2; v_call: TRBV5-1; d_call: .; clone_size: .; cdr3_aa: CASSSGGATGLSNTGELFF; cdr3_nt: TGCGCCAGCAGCTCGGGGGGTGCGACAGGGCTTTCGAACACCGGGGAGCTGTTTTTT
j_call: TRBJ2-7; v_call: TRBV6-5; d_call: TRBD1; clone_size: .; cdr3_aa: CASGPGQASYEQYF; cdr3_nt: TGTGCCAGCGGGCCCGGACAGGCCTCCTACGAGCAGTACTTC
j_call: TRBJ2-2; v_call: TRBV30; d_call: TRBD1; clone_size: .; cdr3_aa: CAWNRDRAAGELFF; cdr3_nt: TGTGCCTGGAATAGGGACAGGGCCGCCGGGGAGCTGTTTTTT
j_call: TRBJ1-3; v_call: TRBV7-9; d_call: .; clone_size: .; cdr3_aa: CASSLSPGPSGNTIYF; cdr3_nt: TGTGCCAGCAGCTTATCGCCGGGACCCTCTGGAAACACCATATATTTT
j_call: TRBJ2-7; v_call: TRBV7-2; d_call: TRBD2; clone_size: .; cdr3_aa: CASRAPGLAYEQYF; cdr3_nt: TGTGCCAGCAGGGCGCCGGGACTAGCCTACGAGCAGTACTTC
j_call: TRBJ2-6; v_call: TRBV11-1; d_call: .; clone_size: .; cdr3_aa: CASSFHSSGANVLTF; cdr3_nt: TGTGCCAGCAGCTTCCATTCCTCTGGGGCCAACGTCCTGACTTTC
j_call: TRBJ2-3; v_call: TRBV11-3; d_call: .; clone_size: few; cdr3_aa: CASSLDPTDTQYF; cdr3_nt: TGTGCCAGCAGCTTAGATCCAACAGATACGCAGTATTTT
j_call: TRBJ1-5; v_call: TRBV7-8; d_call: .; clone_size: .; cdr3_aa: CASSLSGQSNQPQHF; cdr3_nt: TGTGCCAGCAGCTTATCAGGTCAGAGCAATCAGCCCCAGCATTTT
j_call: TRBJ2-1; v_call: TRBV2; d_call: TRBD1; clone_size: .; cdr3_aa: CASSLLGQVGHNEQFF; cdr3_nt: TGTGCCAGCAGTCTTCTTGGACAGGTCGGACACAATGAGCAGTTCTTC
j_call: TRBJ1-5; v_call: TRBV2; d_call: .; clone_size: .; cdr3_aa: CASTLGNQPQHF; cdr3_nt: TGTGCCAGCACTCTAGGCAATCAGCCCCAGCATTTT
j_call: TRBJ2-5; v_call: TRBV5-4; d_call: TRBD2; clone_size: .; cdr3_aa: CASSASSGSGETQYF; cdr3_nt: TGTGCCAGCAGCGCATCTAGCGGGAGCGGGGAGACCCAGTACTTC
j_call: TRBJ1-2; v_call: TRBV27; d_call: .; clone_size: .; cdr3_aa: CASSTSRGDYGYTF; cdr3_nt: TGTGCCAGCAGTACATCTCGGGGGGACTATGGCTACACCTTC
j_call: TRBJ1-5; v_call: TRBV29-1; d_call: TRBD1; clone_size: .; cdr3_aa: CSVGTDSNQPQHF; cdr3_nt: TGCAGCGTAGGGACAGACAGCAATCAGCCCCAGCATTTT
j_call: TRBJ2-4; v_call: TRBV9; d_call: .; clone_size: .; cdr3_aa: CASSPDLAKNIQYF; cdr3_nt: TGTGCCAGCAGCCCCGATCTAGCCAAAAACATTCAGTACTTC
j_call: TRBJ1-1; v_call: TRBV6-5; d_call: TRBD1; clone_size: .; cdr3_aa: CASSYFGTANTEAFF; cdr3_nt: TGTGCCAGCAGTTACTTTGGGACAGCGAACACTGAAGCTTTCTTT
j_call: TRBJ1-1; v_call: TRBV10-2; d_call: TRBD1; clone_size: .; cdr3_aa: CASVIGGGRLGTEAFF; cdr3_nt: TGCGCCAGCGTTATAGGGGGCGGTCGGTTGGGCACTGAAGCTTTCTTT
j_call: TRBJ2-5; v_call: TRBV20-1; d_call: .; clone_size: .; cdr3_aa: CSARDSHQETQYF; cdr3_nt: TGCAGTGCTAGAGACAGCCACCAAGAGACCCAGTACTTC
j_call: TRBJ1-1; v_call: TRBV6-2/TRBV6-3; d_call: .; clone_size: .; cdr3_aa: CASNTGGPGSAFF; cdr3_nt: TGTGCCAGCAACACGGGGGGGCCAGGATCTGCTTTCTTT
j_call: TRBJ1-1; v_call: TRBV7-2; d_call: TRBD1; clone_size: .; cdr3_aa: CASSLVPQGQGARTEAFF; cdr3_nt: TGTGCCAGCAGCTTAGTCCCTCAGGGACAGGGGGCGCGGACTGAAGCTTTCTTT
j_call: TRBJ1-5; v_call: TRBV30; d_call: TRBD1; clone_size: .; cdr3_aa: CAWSLTDRVGQPQHF; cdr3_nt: TGTGCCTGGAGTCTCACAGACAGGGTTGGACAGCCCCAGCATTTT
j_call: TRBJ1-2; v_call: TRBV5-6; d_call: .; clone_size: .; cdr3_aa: CASSLRVAGGYTF; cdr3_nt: TGTGCCAGCAGCTTGCGTGTGGCAGGAGGCTACACCTTC
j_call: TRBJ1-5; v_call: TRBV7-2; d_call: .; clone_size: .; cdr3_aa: CASSPGTGTIQPQHF; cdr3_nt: TGTGCCAGCAGCCCTGGGACGGGCACTATACAGCCCCAGCATTTT